These T cell receptor beta chains were read from a single sample in a study of cytomegalovirus exposure and HLA in healthy donors. Here immunoSEQ multiplex PCR was the method, and the copy in TCRdb shows in-frame clones only, minus some. The top ten clones hold 2% to 2.5% of a sample with about 180,000 clones, 65% to 80% of them seen once. Sequences were obtained from PBMCs. The receptors come from a woman aged 25 to 39 in good health and CMV-seropositive. Both conserved end residues are part of each CDR3. Fields, in order: J gene, V gene, clone size, D gene, CDR3 DNA, CDR3 protein. A D gene is named only where the DNA matches it firmly. Only part of the rows carry a size: once, few, many, or a class if the clone is expanded.

J gene: TRBJ1-5
V gene: TRBV4-2
clone size: .
D gene: .
CDR3 DNA: TGTGCCAGCAGCAGGGAGCCCAAGAGCAATCAGCCCCAGCATTTT
CDR3 protein: CASSREPKSNQPQHF

J gene: TRBJ1-4
V gene: TRBV18
clone size: few
D gene: TRBD1
CDR3 DNA: TGTGCCAGCTCACCCAGGGGGGAAGAAAAACTGTTTTTT
CDR3 protein: CASSPRGEEKLFF

J gene: TRBJ1-6
V gene: TRBV27
clone size: .
D gene: .
CDR3 DNA: TGTGCCAGCAGGCCTATCCGGGTGAATTCACCCCTCCACTTT
CDR3 protein: CASRPIRVNSPLHF

J gene: TRBJ1-5
V gene: TRBV6-1
clone size: .
D gene: TRBD1
CDR3 DNA: TGTGCCAGCAGTGATGGACAGGGGGCCCTGGGTAGCAATCAGCCCCAGCATTTT
CDR3 protein: CASSDGQGALGSNQPQHF

J gene: TRBJ2-3
V gene: TRBV11-3
clone size: .
D gene: TRBD2
CDR3 DNA: TGTGCCAGCAGCGCCTATAGCGGGGTCACAGATACGCAGTATTTT
CDR3 protein: CASSAYSGVTDTQYF

J gene: TRBJ2-2
V gene: TRBV6-5
clone size: .
D gene: TRBD2
CDR3 DNA: TGTGCCAGCAGTTATGGCGGGGGTTACCACACCGGGGAGCTGTTTTTT
CDR3 protein: CASSYGGGYHTGELFF

J gene: TRBJ1-5
V gene: TRBV2
clone size: few
D gene: .
CDR3 DNA: TGTGCCAGCAGTATACAGGGTCGCGGGTATCAGCCCCAGCATTTT
CDR3 protein: CASSIQGRGYQPQHF

J gene: TRBJ2-5
V gene: TRBV27
clone size: .
D gene: .
CDR3 DNA: TGTGCCAGCAGTCTAGATCAAGAGACCCAGTACTTC
CDR3 protein: CASSLDQETQYF

J gene: TRBJ1-2
V gene: TRBV21-1
clone size: .
D gene: .
CDR3 DNA: TGTGCCAGCAGCAACCAGGGGGCCGTTAACTATGGCTACACCTTC
CDR3 protein: CASSNQGAVNYGYTF

J gene: TRBJ2-2
V gene: TRBV10-2
clone size: .
D gene: .
CDR3 DNA: TGCGCCAGCAGTGACAGGGGTGATTTGAGCGGGGAGCTGTTTTTT
CDR3 protein: CASSDRGDLSGELFF

J gene: TRBJ1-2
V gene: TRBV14
clone size: .
D gene: .
CDR3 DNA: TGTGCCAGCAGCCAAGATCCCGGGGGTGTCTATGGCTACACCTTC
CDR3 protein: CASSQDPGGVYGYTF

J gene: TRBJ2-2
V gene: TRBV4-1
clone size: few
D gene: .
CDR3 DNA: TGCGCCAGCAGCCAAGTTTCAGGAGGGGGGGAGCTGTTTTTT
CDR3 protein: CASSQVSGGGELFF

J gene: TRBJ1-5
V gene: TRBV19
clone size: few
D gene: .
CDR3 DNA: TGTGCCAGTAGTATTACGGGCAGGGAAAATCAGCCCCAGCATTTT
CDR3 protein: CASSITGRENQPQHF

J gene: TRBJ2-7
V gene: TRBV30
clone size: .
D gene: TRBD1
CDR3 DNA: TGTGCCTGGGGGACAGACTACGAGCAGTACTTC
CDR3 protein: CAWGTDYEQYF

J gene: TRBJ2-7
V gene: TRBV5-4
clone size: .
D gene: .
CDR3 DNA: TGTGCCAGCAGCTTAGGCGGGGTCCACAAGCGGTGGCAGTACTTC
CDR3 protein: CASSLGGVHKRWQYF

J gene: TRBJ2-1
V gene: TRBV2
clone size: once
D gene: .
CDR3 DNA: TGTGCCAGCATTAGGACAGTCTCCTACAATGAGCAGTTCTTC
CDR3 protein: CASIRTVSYNEQFF

J gene: TRBJ2-7
V gene: TRBV5-4
clone size: .
D gene: TRBD2
CDR3 DNA: TGTGCCAGCAGCAAGGGACTAGCGGGGGGGATCGCCTACGAGCAGTACTTC
CDR3 protein: CASSKGLAGGIAYEQYF

J gene: TRBJ1-4
V gene: TRBV6-5
clone size: .
D gene: .
CDR3 DNA: TGTGCCAGCAGCCGCGGGGCAAATGAAAAACTGTTTTTT
CDR3 protein: CASSRGANEKLFF

J gene: TRBJ1-5
V gene: TRBV7-8
clone size: .
D gene: TRBD1
CDR3 DNA: TGTGCCAGCAGCTTGTATCTCTTGCACAGGGGTGATCAGCCCCAGCATTTT
CDR3 protein: CASSLYLLHRGDQPQHF

J gene: TRBJ2-3
V gene: TRBV9
clone size: .
D gene: .
CDR3 DNA: TGTGCCAGCAGCGTAGAATCCTTAGGGGGTATGGGCACAGATACGCAGTATTTT
CDR3 protein: CASSVESLGGMGTDTQYF

J gene: TRBJ1-1
V gene: TRBV5-4
clone size: .
D gene: .
CDR3 DNA: TGTGCCAGCAGCCCCCAGGCGGGACTGAACACTGAAGCTTTCTTT
CDR3 protein: CASSPQAGLNTEAFF

J gene: TRBJ2-2
V gene: TRBV7-9
clone size: .
D gene: .
CDR3 DNA: TGTTCCAGCAGCTTAAGCCTCCGGGTAAACACCGGGGAGCTGTTTTTT
CDR3 protein: CSSSLSLRVNTGELFF

J gene: TRBJ2-1
V gene: TRBV5-1
clone size: .
D gene: TRBD2
CDR3 DNA: TGCGCCAGCACACCCGGGACTAGTCCCTACAATGAGCAGTTCTTC
CDR3 protein: CASTPGTSPYNEQFF

J gene: TRBJ1-1
V gene: TRBV6-5
clone size: .
D gene: .
CDR3 DNA: TGTGCCACCCGAAGGGGTAGGGACACTGAAGCTTTCTTT
CDR3 protein: CATRRGRDTEAFF

J gene: TRBJ2-7
V gene: TRBV5-1
clone size: .
D gene: .
CDR3 DNA: TGCGCCAGCAGCTCCGAACAGGGCTACGAGCAGTACTTC
CDR3 protein: CASSSEQGYEQYF

J gene: TRBJ1-2
V gene: TRBV4-1
clone size: .
D gene: TRBD1
CDR3 DNA: TGCGCCAGCAGCCAGGGACAGGGGCTGGGCTATGGCTACACCTTC
CDR3 protein: CASSQGQGLGYGYTF

J gene: TRBJ1-2
V gene: TRBV4-1
clone size: .
D gene: TRBD1
CDR3 DNA: TGCGCCAGCAGCCGCGGGACAGGGAGAGATGGCTACACCTTC
CDR3 protein: CASSRGTGRDGYTF

J gene: TRBJ1-6
V gene: TRBV7-2
clone size: few
D gene: TRBD1
CDR3 DNA: TGTGCCAGCGGAAGGGGGGCAGGGGGCGGTTCACCCCTCCACTTT
CDR3 protein: CASGRGAGGGSPLHF

J gene: TRBJ1-5
V gene: TRBV2
clone size: .
D gene: .
CDR3 DNA: TGTGCCAGCGGGGAACGGAGGCTCAGCAATCAGCCCCAGCATTTT
CDR3 protein: CASGERRLSNQPQHF

J gene: TRBJ1-1
V gene: TRBV11-3
clone size: once
D gene: TRBD1
CDR3 DNA: TGTGCCAGCAGCCCTCGGACAGGGTTGAACACTGAAGCTTTCTTT
CDR3 protein: CASSPRTGLNTEAFF

J gene: TRBJ2-2
V gene: TRBV25-1
clone size: .
D gene: .
CDR3 DNA: TGTGCCACTAGCGCTATGGTTGGCGCCACCGGGGAGCTGTTTTTT
CDR3 protein: CATSAMVGATGELFF

J gene: TRBJ1-2
V gene: TRBV2
clone size: few
D gene: TRBD1
CDR3 DNA: TGTGCCAGCAGTGAAGGACAGGGGGTAGGTGGCTACACCTTC
CDR3 protein: CASSEGQGVGGYTF

J gene: TRBJ1-4
V gene: TRBV9
clone size: .
D gene: .
CDR3 DNA: TGTGCCAGCAGCGTAGGTGGGGCTTCTAATGAAAAACTGTTTTTT
CDR3 protein: CASSVGGASNEKLFF